This TCR beta chain was found in a study of control samples from healthy donors and cancer patients. The table came from immunoSEQ multiplex PCR; TCRdb's copy has only in-frame clones and leaves some out. Here the sample spans approximately 180,000 clones, 91% being singletons. Trimming pared 5 bases from V and 3 bases from J, leaving 13 bases between. The CDR3 runs 14 residues. Per germline, CDR1 LNHDA and CDR2 SQIVND (reference sequence). The sample consisted of blood. The clonotype comes from a woman aged 40 to 50 in good health. The chain carries TRBV19 and TRBJ1-1; D not certain. CDR3 protein: CASSHPGRDTEAFF. The CDR3 coding sequence is TGTGCCAGTAGTCATCCGGGGAGGGACACTGAAGCTTTCTTT.